These 9 T cell receptor beta chains share one sample of origin, sequenced in a study of graft-versus-host responses after intestinal transplantation. Here immunoSEQ multiplex PCR was the method, and the copy in TCRdb shows in-frame clones only, minus some. Counted here are approximately 10,000 clones, nearly 95% occurring once; the ten biggest clones make up roughly 5%. The sample was PBMCs, taken approximately 10 weeks after transplant. Receptors originate from a human patient who received an intestinal transplant, so some T cells may come from the graft donor.

On this clone itself: A read error may account for a junction end that differs from germline. The CDR3 DNA reads as TGTGCCGGTAGTATATCCGCGTCCGGGAGGTTCTCCTACGAGCAGTACTTC. Its protein product is CAGSISASGRFSYEQYF. The chain has TRBV19 and TRBJ2-7; 7 bases align to TRBD2. Germline lookup yields CDR1 LNHDA and CDR2 SQIVND (reference sequence). CDR3 length: 17 amino acids.

DNA of the CDR3: TGTGCCAGCAGCTTGGTGGGCGAGCAGTACTTC. It codes for CASSLVGEQYF. This sequence joins TRBV5-6 and TRBJ2-7; D gene uncertain. There are 11 residues in the CDR3. Trimming pared 0 bases from V and 6 bases from J, leaving 4 bases between. The V gene's germline CDR1 is SGHDT and CDR2 YYEEEE.

The chain has TRBV6-5 and TRBJ1-6; 10 nucleotides line up with TRBD1. Germline V gene data show CDR1 as MNHEY and CDR2 as SVGAGI. There are 14 residues in the CDR3. The ends lost 4 bases at V and 10 bases at J; junction bases unmatched: 4. The CDR3 loop is CASSSGQGFSPLHF. The CDR3 DNA follows: TGTGCCAGCAGTTCGGGACAGGGGTTCTCACCCCTCCACTTT.

This chain connects TRBV2 to TRBJ2-1, with 9 bases lining up with TRBD2. The germline gives CDR1 SNHLY, CDR2 FYNNEI. CDR3 length: 15 amino acids. With V trimmed by 5 bases and J by 0 bases, 2 bases remained unmatched. The CDR3 DNA is TGTGCCAGCAGTATTAGCGGGAGCTCCTACAATGAGCAGTTCTTC. This encodes CASSISGSSYNEQFF.

This clone is a singleton in its sample. CDR3 in amino acids: CASGFSDEQFF. CDR3 in DNA: TGTGCCAGCGGATTCTCAGATGAGCAGTTCTTC. The chain uses TRBV28 and TRBJ2-1; D gene uncertain. Germline V gene sequence: CDR1 MDHEN, CDR2 SYDVKM. Trimming shortened V by 8 bases and J by 8 bases, and 10 bases separated the two germline ends. The CDR3 totals 11 residues. Full variable domain (outside the CDR3, taken from reference TRBV28 and TRBJ2-1): DVKVTQSSRYLVKRTGEKVFLECVQDMDHENMFWYRQDPGLGLRLIYFSYDVKMKEKGDIPEGYSVSREKKERFSLILESASTNQTSMYLCASGFSDEQFFGPGTRLTVL.

The rearrangement uses TRBV14 and TRBJ2-7, with 7 bases identical to TRBD2. Per the germline V gene, CDR1 is SGHDN and CDR2 is FVKESK. This CDR3 is 15 amino acids long. After removal of 1 base from V and 3 bases from J, the junction contained 6 bases not matched to a gene. The CDR3 DNA reads as TGTGCCAGCAGCCAAGGGCTAGCGGACTTCTACGAGCAGTACTTC. Translating it yields CASSQGLADFYEQYF.

The chain carries TRBV19 and TRBJ1-3, with unresolved D. CDR1 LNHDA and CDR2 SQIVND come from the germline V gene (reference sequence). The CDR3 is 17 amino acids. Trimming took off 5 bases at V and 0 bases at J, with 17 bases between the two ends. The CDR3 sequence: CASSSLLTSYSGNTIYF. The CDR3 DNA reads as TGTGCCAGTAGTTCCCTGCTGACCTCTTACTCTGGAAACACCATATATTTT.

The genes are TRBV6-4 and TRBJ2-1; D might be TRBD1 or TRBD2, each matching 5 bases. The CDR3 is 15 amino acids. Trimming took off 0 bases at V and 4 bases at J, with 10 bases between the two ends. Germline assignment: CDR1 MRHNA and CDR2 SNTAGT. Here the CDR3 DNA reads TGTGCCAGCAGTGACTCGGGTGGGGGATACAATGAGCAGTTCTTC. Translation: CASSDSGGGYNEQFF.

This rearrangement joins TRBV5-1 to TRBJ2-7; 8 nucleotides line up with TRBD2. V lost 2 bases and J lost 2; bases outside the gene matches: 6. In germline, CDR1 is SGHRS, CDR2 YFSETQ. The CDR3 contains 15 residues. For the CDR3, the DNA is TGCGCCAGCAGCTTATCAGCGGGAGAGACCTACGAGCAGTACTTC. This codes for CASSLSAGETYEQYF.